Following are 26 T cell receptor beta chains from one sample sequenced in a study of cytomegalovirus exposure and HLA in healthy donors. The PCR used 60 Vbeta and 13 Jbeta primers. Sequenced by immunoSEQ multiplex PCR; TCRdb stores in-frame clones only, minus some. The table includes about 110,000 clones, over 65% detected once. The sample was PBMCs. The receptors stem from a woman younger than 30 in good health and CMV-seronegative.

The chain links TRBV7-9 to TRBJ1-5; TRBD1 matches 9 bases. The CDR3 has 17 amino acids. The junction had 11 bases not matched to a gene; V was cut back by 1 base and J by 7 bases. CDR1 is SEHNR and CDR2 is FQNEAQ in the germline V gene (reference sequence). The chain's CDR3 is CASSLGLTRDREQPQHF. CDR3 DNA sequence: TGTGCCAGCAGCTTAGGGTTAACAAGGGACAGGGAGCAGCCCCAGCATTTT.

CDR3 in DNA: TGTGCCAGTAGTATGGGGGAGGTAGACTACGAGCAGTACTTC. It encodes CASSMGEVDYEQYF. The chain combines TRBV19 with TRBJ2-7; tentatively, D is TRBD2 (6 bases). CDR1 is LNHDA, CDR2 SQIVND, per germline (reference sequence). The germline V and J ends were trimmed by 3 bases and 3 bases, with 12 bases remaining between them. The CDR3 consists of 14 residues.

The chain's CDR3 is CASSIDREREAFF. DNA of the CDR3: TGTGCCAGTAGTATAGATCGGGAACGGGAAGCTTTCTTT. This chain connects TRBV19 to TRBJ1-1; D is undetermined. This CDR3 comprises 13 residues. V was clipped by 0 bases and J by 8 bases, with 10 bases between them. CDR1 is LNHDA and CDR2 is SQIVND in the germline V gene (reference sequence).

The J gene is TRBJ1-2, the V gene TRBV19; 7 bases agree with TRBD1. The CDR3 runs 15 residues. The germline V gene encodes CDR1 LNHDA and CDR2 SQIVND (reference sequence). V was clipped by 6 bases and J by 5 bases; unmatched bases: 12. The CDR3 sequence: CASSPRQGGAYGYTF. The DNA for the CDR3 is TGTGCCAGTAGCCCTCGACAGGGTGGAGCTTATGGCTACACCTTC.

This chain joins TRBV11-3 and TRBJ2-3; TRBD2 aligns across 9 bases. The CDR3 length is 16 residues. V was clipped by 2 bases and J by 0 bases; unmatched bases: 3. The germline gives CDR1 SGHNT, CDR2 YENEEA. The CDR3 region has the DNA TGTGCCAGCAGCTTACAGCGGGGGGCTAGCACAGATACGCAGTATTTT. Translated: CASSLQRGASTDTQYF.

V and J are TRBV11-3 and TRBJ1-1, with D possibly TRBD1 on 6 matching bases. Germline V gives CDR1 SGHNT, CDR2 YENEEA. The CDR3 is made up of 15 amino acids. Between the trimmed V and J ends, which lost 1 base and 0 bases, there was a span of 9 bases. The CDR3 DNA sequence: TGTGCCAGCAGCTTAGTTGGGGGCCTGAACACTGAAGCTTTCTTT. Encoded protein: CASSLVGGLNTEAFF.

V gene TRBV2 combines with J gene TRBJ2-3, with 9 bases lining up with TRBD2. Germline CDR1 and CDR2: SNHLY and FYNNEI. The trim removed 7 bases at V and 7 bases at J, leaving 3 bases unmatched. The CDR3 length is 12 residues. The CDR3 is CASILAGNTQYF. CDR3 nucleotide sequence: TGTGCCAGCATACTAGCGGGCAATACGCAGTATTTT.

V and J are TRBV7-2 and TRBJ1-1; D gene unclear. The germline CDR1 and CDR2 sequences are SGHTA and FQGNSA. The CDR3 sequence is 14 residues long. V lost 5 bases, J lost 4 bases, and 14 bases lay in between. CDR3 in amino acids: CASSPRRETTEAFF. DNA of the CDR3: TGTGCCAGCAGCCCTCGGAGGGAAACCACTGAAGCTTTCTTT.

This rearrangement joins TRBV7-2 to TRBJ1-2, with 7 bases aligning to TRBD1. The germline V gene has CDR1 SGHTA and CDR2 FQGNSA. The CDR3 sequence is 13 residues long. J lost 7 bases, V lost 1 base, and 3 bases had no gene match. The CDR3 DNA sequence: TGTGCCAGCAGCTTAGTCCGACAGGGTGGCTACACCTTC. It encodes CASSLVRQGGYTF.

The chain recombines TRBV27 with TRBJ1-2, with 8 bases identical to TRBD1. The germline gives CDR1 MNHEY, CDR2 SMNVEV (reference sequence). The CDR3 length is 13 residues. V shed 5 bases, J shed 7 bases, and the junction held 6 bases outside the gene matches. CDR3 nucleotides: TGTGCCAGCAGTCTGACAGGGGAGGGTGGCTACACCTTC. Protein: CASSLTGEGGYTF.

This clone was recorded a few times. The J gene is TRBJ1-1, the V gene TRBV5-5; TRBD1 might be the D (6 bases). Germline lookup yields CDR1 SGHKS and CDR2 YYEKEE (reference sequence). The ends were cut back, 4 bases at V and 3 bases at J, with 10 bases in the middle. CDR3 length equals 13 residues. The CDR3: CASSHDRHTEAFF. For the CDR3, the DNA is TGTGCCAGCAGCCACGACAGGCACACTGAAGCTTTCTTT.

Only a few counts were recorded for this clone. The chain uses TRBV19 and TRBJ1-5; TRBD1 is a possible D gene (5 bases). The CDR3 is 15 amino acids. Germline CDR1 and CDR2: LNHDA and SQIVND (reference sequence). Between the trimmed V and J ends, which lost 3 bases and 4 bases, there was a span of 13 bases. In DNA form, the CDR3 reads TGTGCCAGTAGTATGCGACATTCAGGGAATCAGCCCCAGCATTTT. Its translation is CASSMRHSGNQPQHF. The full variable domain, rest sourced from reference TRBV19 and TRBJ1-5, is DGGITQSPKYLFRKEGQNVTLSCEQNLNHDAMYWYRQDPGQGLRLIYYSQIVNDFQKGDIAEGYSVSREKKESFPLTVTSAQKNPTAFYLCASSMRHSGNQPQHFGDGTRLSIL.

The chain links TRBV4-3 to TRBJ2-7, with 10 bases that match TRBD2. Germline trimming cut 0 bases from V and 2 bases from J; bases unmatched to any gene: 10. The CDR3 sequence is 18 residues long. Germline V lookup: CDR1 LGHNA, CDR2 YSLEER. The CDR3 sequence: CASSQEQYSGGTAYEQYV. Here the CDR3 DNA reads TGCGCCAGCAGCCAAGAACAGTATAGCGGGGGGACTGCCTACGAGCAGTACGTC.

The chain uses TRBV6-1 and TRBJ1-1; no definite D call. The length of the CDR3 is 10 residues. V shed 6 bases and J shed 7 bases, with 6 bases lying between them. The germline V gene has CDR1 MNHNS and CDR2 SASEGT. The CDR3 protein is CASRQIEAFF. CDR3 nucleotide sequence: TGTGCCAGCAGACAGATTGAAGCTTTCTTT.

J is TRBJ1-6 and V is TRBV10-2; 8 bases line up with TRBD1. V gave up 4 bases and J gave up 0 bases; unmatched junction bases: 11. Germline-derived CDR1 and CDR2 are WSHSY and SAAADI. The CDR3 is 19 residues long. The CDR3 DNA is TGCGCCAGCAGTGTAATTTGGGACAGGCTAAGCTCCTATAATTCACCCCTCCACTTT. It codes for CASSVIWDRLSSYNSPLHF.

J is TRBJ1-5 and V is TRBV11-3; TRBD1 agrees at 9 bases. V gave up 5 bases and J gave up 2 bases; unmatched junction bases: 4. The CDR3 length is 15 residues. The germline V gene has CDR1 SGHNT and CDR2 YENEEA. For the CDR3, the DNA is TGTGCCAGCAGCCGCGGGACAGGGCGCAATCAGCCCCAGCATTTT. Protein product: CASSRGTGRNQPQHF. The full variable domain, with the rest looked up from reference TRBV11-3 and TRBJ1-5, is EAGVVQSPRYKIIEKKQPVAFWCNPISGHNTLYWYLQNLGQGPELLIRYENEEAVDDSQLPKDRFSAERLKGVDSTLKIQPAELGDSAVYLCASSRGTGRNQPQHFGDGTRLSIL.

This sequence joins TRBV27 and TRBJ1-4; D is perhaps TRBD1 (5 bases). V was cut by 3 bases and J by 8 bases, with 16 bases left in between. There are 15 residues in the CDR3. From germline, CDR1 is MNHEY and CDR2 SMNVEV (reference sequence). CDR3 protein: CASSFRVALGEKLFF. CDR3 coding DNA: TGTGCCAGCAGTTTCAGGGTTGCACTTGGCGAAAAACTGTTTTTT.

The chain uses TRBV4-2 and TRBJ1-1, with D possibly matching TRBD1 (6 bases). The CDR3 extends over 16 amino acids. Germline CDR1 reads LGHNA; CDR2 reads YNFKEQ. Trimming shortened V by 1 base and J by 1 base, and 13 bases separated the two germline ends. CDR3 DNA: TGTGCCAGCAGCCAAGGGGAAGTCAGGGGGAACACTGAAGCTTTCTTT. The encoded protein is CASSQGEVRGNTEAFF.

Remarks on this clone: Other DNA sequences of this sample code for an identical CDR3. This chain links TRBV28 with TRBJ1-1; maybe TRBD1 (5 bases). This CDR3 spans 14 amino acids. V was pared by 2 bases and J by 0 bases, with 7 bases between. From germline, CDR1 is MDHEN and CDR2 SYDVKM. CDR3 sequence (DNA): TGTGCCAGCAGTTTAAGGGGTATGAACACTGAAGCTTTCTTT. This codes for CASSLRGMNTEAFF.

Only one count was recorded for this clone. CDR3 residues: CASRVDSTYAPQHF. The CDR3, as DNA: TGTGCCAGCAGGGTAGACAGCACTTACGCTCCCCAGCATTTT. The chain recombines TRBV28 with TRBJ1-5; tentatively, D is TRBD1 (5 bases). The germline V gene has CDR1 MDHEN and CDR2 SYDVKM. CDR3 length equals 14 residues. V was trimmed by 6 bases and J by 10 bases, leaving 19 bases between them.

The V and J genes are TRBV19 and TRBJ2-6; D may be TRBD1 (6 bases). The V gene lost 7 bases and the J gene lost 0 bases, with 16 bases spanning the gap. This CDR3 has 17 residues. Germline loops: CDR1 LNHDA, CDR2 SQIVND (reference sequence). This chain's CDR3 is CASNGGRPSSGANVLTF. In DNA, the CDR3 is TGTGCCAGTAATGGGGGCCGCCCCAGCTCTGGGGCCAACGTCCTGACTTTC. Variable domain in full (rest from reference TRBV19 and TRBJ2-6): DGGITQSPKYLFRKEGQNVTLSCEQNLNHDAMYWYRQDPGQGLRLIYYSQIVNDFQKGDIAEGYSVSREKKESFPLTVTSAQKNPTAFYLCASNGGRPSSGANVLTFGAGSRLTVL.

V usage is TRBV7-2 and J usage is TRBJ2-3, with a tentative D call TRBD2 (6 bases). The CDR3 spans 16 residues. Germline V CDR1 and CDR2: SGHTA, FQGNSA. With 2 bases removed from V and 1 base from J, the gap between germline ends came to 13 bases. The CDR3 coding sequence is TGTGCCAGCAGCTTATTACTAGGCGGGGGCACAGATACGCAGTATTTT. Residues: CASSLLLGGGTDTQYF.

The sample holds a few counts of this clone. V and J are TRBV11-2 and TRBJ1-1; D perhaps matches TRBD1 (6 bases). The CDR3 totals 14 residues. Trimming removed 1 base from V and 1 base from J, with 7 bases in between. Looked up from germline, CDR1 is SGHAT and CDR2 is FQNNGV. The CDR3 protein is CASSLGDTNTEAFF. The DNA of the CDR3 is TGTGCCAGCAGCTTAGGGGACACGAACACTGAAGCTTTCTTT. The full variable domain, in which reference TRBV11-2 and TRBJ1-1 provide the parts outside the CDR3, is EAGVAQSPRYKIIEKRQSVAFWCNPISGHATLYWYQQILGQGPKLLIQFQNNGVVDDSQLPKDRFSAERLKGVDSTLKIQPAKLEDSAVYLCASSLGDTNTEAFFGQGTRLTVV.

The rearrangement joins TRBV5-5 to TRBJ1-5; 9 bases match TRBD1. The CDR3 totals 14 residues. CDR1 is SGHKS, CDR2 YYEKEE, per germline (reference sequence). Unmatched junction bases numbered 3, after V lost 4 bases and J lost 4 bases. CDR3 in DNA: TGTGCCAGCAGCCGACAGGGGGTTAATCAGCCCCAGCATTTT. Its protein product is CASSRQGVNQPQHF.

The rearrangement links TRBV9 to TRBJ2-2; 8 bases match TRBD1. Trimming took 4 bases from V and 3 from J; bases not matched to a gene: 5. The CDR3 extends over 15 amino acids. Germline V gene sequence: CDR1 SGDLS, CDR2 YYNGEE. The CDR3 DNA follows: TGTGCCAGCAGCAAGGGGACAGGCCACACCGGGGAGCTGTTTTTT. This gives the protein CASSKGTGHTGELFF.

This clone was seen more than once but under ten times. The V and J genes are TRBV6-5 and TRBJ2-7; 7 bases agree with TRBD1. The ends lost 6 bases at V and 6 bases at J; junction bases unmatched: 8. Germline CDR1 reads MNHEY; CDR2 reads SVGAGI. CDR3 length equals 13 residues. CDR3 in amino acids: CASRTGNDCEQYV. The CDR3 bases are TGTGCCAGCAGGACAGGGAATGACTGCGAGCAGTACGTC.